This T cell receptor (beta chain) was identified in a study of control samples from healthy donors and cancer patients. Some clones are missing from TCRdb's copy, which holds only in-frame ones; the method was immunoSEQ multiplex PCR. The table lists around 100,000 clones, roughly nine tenths of them singletons. The germline CDR1 and CDR2 sequences are SGHRS and YFSETQ. The CDR3 contains 15 residues. V dropped 1 base and J dropped 0 bases, with 11 bases sitting between them. Source material: blood. The sequence was obtained from a woman between 18 and 29 years old in good health. The chain recombines TRBV5-1 with TRBJ2-7; no firm D call. The CDR3 DNA follows: TGCGCCAGCAGCTTGTCCGACGGCAGCTCCTACGAGCAGTACTTC. This codes for CASSLSDGSSYEQYF.